This T cell receptor beta chain was captured in a study of memory CD4+ T cells and cytomegalovirus serostatus. Study information: This sample comes from healthy Belgian adults, eight or nine CMV seropositive, around 26 seronegative.

Study-wide points: About 40% of the roughly 160 known CMV-associated TCRbeta sequences appeared in CD4+ memory.

With regard to this clone: As yet, its antigen is unknown.

With 6 bases clipped from V and 9 bases from J, the junction kept 9 bases outside the gene matches. Germline values: CDR1 SEHNR, CDR2 FQNEAQ (reference sequence). This CDR3 contains 16 residues. Single viable CD3+CD4+CD8-CD45RO+ cells were sorted as the memory CD4+ T cells. CMV serostatus came from serum IgG against pp150, pp28, p38, p52. Only in-frame clones appear in the TCRdb table, and some are missing; sequencing was by immunoSEQ multiplex PCR. The data show 41,000 or so clones, roughly 77% seen once. V is TRBV7-9 and J is TRBJ2-4, with 15 bases fitting TRBD2. The sequence was obtained from an adult in good health and CMV-seronegative. Sequencing input: memory CD4+ T cells from blood. CDR3 sequence reads: CASSNGLAGGRSIQYF. In nucleotides, the CDR3 is TGTGCCAGCAGTAACGGACTAGCGGGGGGGCGGAGCATTCAGTACTTC.